This T cell receptor (beta chain) was captured in a study of T cells in Graves' hyperthyroidism and ophthalmopathy. Study-level findings and limits: A model built on 13 V-J features separated ophthalmopathy from stable hyperthyroidism. Most expanded thyroid clonotypes above 0.001 recurred in blood.

Trimming took 2 bases from V and 8 from J, leaving 13 bases between them. The length of the CDR3 is 15 residues. CDR1 and CDR2 from the germline V gene are LNHNV and YYDKDF (reference sequence). Comments on this clonotype: Its antigen remains unknown.

The TCR beta CDR3 regions underwent amplification using RNA transcripts as the source. HTBI primers were employed in a first-round RT-PCR of the TCR CDR3. TCRdb called the multiplex PCR reads again in MiXCR, with one record for every CDR3 protein. The top ten clones hold around 32% of a sample with roughly 500,000 distinct CDR3 sequences, about 15% of them seen once. Sequencing used blood. The receptor comes from a woman aged 30 to 39 with Graves' ophthalmopathy. The gene calls are TRBV15 and TRBJ1-6; D may be TRBD1 (6 bases). Here the CDR3 DNA reads TGTGCCACCAGCAGAATCACAGGGAATGATTCACCCCTCCACTTT. Translation gives CATSRITGNDSPLHF.